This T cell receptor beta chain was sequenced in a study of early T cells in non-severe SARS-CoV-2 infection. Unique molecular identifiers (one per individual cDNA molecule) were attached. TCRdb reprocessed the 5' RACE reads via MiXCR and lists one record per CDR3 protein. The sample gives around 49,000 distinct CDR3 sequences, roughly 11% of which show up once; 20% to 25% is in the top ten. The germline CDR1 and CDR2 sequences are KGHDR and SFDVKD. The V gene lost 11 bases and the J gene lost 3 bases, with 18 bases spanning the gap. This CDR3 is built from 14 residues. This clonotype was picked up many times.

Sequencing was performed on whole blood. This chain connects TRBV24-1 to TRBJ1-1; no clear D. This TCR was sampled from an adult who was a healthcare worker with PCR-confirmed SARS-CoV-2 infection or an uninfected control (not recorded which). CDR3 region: CAMQPYTEHTEAFF. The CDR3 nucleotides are TGTGCCATGCAACCTTATACGGAGCACACTGAAGCTTTCTTT.